Each of the 13 T cell receptor beta chains below was sequenced from the same sample in a study of cytomegalovirus exposure and HLA in healthy donors (dated by TCRdb to about 2017). The library was made by the immunoSEQ multiplex PCR assay. A mixture of 60 forward primers for TCR Vbeta segments and 13 reverse primers for TCR Jbeta segments was used in the multiplex PCR. Here the immuneACCESS table is served through TCRdb, limited to in-frame sequences with V and J called. Missing clones are a known gap in these copies; in checked studies unresolved V genes cover under half, and the rest lacks a known reason. The sample table lists approximately 150,000 clones, roughly 78% of them with a count of one. About 3.4% of the sample is taken by the ten largest. The specimen sequenced was PBMCs. The source is a man between 18 and 35 years old in good health and CMV-seropositive.

The J gene is TRBJ1-2, the V gene TRBV4-2; D is perhaps TRBD1 (5 bases). Germline lookup yields CDR1 LGHNA and CDR2 YNFKEQ. This CDR3 has 16 residues. V lost 0 bases to trimming and J lost 2 bases, with 13 bases between them. The DNA of the CDR3 is TGTGCCAGCAGCCAAGATACCGCGGGGGGAAACTATGGCTACACCTTC. It yields the protein CASSQDTAGGNYGYTF.

This CDR3 is CASSETGSNTEAFF. CDR3 in DNA: TGTGCCAGCAGTGAGACAGGGTCGAACACTGAAGCTTTCTTT. The chain carries TRBV28 and TRBJ1-1; 7 bases agree with TRBD1. Trimming took 5 bases from V and 1 from J; bases not matched to a gene: 4. The CDR3 is 14 residues long. Germline-derived CDR1 and CDR2 are MDHEN and SYDVKM.

This clone occurred once. V gene TRBV6-4 combines with J gene TRBJ1-1; TRBD1 agrees at 8 bases. This CDR3 has 15 amino acids. Trimming removed 5 bases from V and 0 bases from J; junction bases left unmatched: 5. CDR1 and CDR2 from the germline V gene are MRHNA and SNTAGT. CDR3 DNA sequence: TGTGCCAGCAGTCCTACAGGGGGTTTGAACACTGAAGCTTTCTTT. Amino acid sequence: CASSPTGGLNTEAFF.

The V gene is TRBV19, the J gene TRBJ2-7; TRBD2 aligns across 12 bases. Trimming cost V 3 bases and J 5 bases; bases outside gene matches: 14. There are 18 residues in the CDR3. The germline CDR1 and CDR2 sequences are LNHDA and SQIVND (reference sequence). The CDR3 bases are TGTGCCAGTAGTATGTGGTCTAGCGGGAGGGGACTTTCCCACGAGCAGTACTTC. Protein product: CASSMWSSGRGLSHEQYF.

The chain joins TRBV10-1 to TRBJ1-3; D is undetermined. The germline V gene has CDR1 WNHNN and CDR2 SYGVQD (reference sequence). This CDR3 contains 15 residues. V gave up 3 bases and J gave up 2 bases, with 11 bases separating them. DNA for the CDR3: TGCGCCAGCAGTGATGGCGGCGGAGCTGGAAACACCATATATTTT. Its protein product is CASSDGGGAGNTIYF.

The genes are TRBV5-4 and TRBJ1-1, with D possibly matching TRBD1 (6 bases). Germline CDR1 SGHNT, CDR2 YYREEE (reference sequence). The CDR3 covers 15 residues. Trimming removed 7 bases from V and 1 base from J, with 17 bases in between. The CDR3 loop reads CASGPQGSGNTEAFF. The DNA of the CDR3 is TGTGCCAGCGGACCCCAGGGGTCCGGGAACACTGAAGCTTTCTTT.

The rearrangement joins TRBV30 to TRBJ1-4; D perhaps matches TRBD1 (6 bases). From germline, CDR1 is GTSNPN and CDR2 SVGIG (reference sequence). V shed 2 bases and J shed 8 bases, with 12 bases lying between them. The CDR3 totals 13 residues. The CDR3 coding sequence is TGTGCCTGGAGTAACAGGGCTGGCGAAAAACTGTTTTTT. Translation: CAWSNRAGEKLFF. Full variable domain (rest looked up from reference TRBV30 and TRBJ1-4): SQTIHQWPATLVQPVGSPLSLECTVEGTSNPNLYWYRQAAGRGLQLLFYSVGIGQISSEVPQNLSASRPQDRQFILSSKKLLLSDSGFYLCAWSNRAGEKLFFGSGTQLSVL.

This chain links TRBV5-1 with TRBJ2-1; 11 bases map to TRBD2. The J segment lost 6 bases and the V segment lost 7 bases, leaving 12 bases of the junction unmatched. Per germline, CDR1 SGHRS and CDR2 YFSETQ. This CDR3 region has 16 residues. For the CDR3, the DNA is TGCGCCAGCTGTAAAGGGACTAGCGGTATAGTCAATGAGCAGTTCTTC. It yields the protein CASCKGTSGIVNEQFF. The full variable domain, rest sourced from reference TRBV5-1 and TRBJ2-1, is KAGVTQTPRYLIKTRGQQVTLSCSPISGHRSVSWYQQTPGQGLQFLFEYFSETQRNKGNFPGRFSGRQFSNSRSEMNVSTLELGDSALYLCASCKGTSGIVNEQFFGPGTRLTVL.

This clone was picked up one time. CDR3 in amino acids: CSVEGTGGKYGYTF. DNA for the CDR3: TGCAGCGTTGAGGGGACAGGGGGCAAATATGGCTACACCTTC. The chain combines TRBV29-1 with TRBJ1-2; 12 bases agree with TRBD1. CDR3 length: 14 amino acids. Germline V lookup: CDR1 SQVTM, CDR2 ANQGSEA. J was trimmed by 5 bases and V by 3 bases; bases with no gene match: 4.

As DNA, the CDR3 is TGTGCCAGCAGTGATCCGGCTAGCGGGAGGGCCAGTGAGCTGTTTTTT. Its protein is CASSDPASGRASELFF. This chain joins TRBV25-1 and TRBJ2-2, with 12 bases matching TRBD2. There are 16 residues in the CDR3. J gave up 11 bases and V 3 bases, and 10 bases lay outside the gene matches. CDR1 and CDR2 from the germline V gene are MGHDK and SYGVNS.

The rearrangement links TRBV12-5 to TRBJ2-5; maybe TRBD1 (6 bases). The germline CDR1 and CDR2 sequences are LGHNT and FRNRAP. This CDR3 is built from 12 residues. Trimming shortened V by 8 bases and J by 2 bases, and 9 bases separated the two germline ends. The CDR3 coding sequence is TGTGCTAGTCGGGACAAACAAGAGACCCAGTACTTC. Protein product: CASRDKQETQYF. Full variable domain (remainder filled in from reference TRBV12-5 and TRBJ2-5): DARVTQTPRHKVTEMGQEVTMRCQPILGHNTVFWYRQTMMQGLELLAYFRNRAPLDDSGMPKDRFSAEMPDATLATLKIQPSEPRDSAVYFCASRDKQETQYFGPGTRLLVL.

The J gene is TRBJ2-7, the V gene TRBV5-1; a possible D gene is TRBD1 (5 bases). This CDR3 spans 14 amino acids. Trimming removed 3 bases at V and 5 bases at J, with 15 bases between. Germline V CDR1 and CDR2: SGHRS, YFSETQ. The CDR3 spells CASSSPGFRDEQYF. The CDR3 DNA sequence: TGCGCCAGCAGCTCCCCGGGCTTCAGGGACGAGCAGTACTTC.

The chain recombines TRBV29-1 with TRBJ1-2, with 8 bases fitting TRBD1. Trimming cost V 5 bases and J 0 bases; bases outside gene matches: 8. The germline CDR1 and CDR2 sequences are SQVTM and ANQGSEA. CDR3 length equals 15 residues. CDR3 sequence reads: CSVSDRGSSNYGYTF. CDR3 DNA sequence: TGCAGCGTTTCAGACAGGGGTTCGTCTAACTATGGCTACACCTTC.